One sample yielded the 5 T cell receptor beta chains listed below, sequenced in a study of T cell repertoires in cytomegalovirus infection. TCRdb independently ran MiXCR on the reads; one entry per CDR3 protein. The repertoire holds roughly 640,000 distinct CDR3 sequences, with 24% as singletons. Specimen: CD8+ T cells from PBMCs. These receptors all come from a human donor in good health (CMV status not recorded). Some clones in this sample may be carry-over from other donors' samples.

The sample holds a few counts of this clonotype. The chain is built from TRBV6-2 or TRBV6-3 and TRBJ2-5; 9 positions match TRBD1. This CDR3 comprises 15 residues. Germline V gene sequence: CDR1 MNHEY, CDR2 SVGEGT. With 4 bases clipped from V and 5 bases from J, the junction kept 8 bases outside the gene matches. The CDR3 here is CASSFLGQGGETQYF. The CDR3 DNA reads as TGTGCCAGCAGTTTTCTGGGACAGGGCGGCGAGACCCAGTACTTC.

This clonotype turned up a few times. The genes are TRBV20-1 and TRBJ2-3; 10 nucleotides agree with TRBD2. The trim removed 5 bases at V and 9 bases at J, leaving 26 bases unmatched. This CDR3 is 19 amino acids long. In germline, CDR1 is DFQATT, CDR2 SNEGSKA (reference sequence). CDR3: CSAGRKPGLALALEWTQYF. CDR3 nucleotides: TGCAGTGCTGGGCGGAAACCGGGACTAGCGCTTGCATTAGAATGGACGCAGTATTTT.

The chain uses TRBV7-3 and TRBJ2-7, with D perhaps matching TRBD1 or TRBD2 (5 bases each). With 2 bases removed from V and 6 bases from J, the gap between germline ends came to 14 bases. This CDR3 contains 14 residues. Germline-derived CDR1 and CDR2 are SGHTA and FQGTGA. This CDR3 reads CASSLGTLTIEQYF. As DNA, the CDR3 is TGTGCCAGCAGCTTAGGGACCCTCACGATCGAGCAGTACTTC.

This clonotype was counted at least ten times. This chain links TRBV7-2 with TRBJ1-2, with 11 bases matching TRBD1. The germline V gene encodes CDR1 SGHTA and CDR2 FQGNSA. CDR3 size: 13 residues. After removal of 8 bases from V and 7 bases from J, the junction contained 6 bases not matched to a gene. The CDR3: CASLGQGAIGYTF. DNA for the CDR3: TGTGCCAGCCTCGGACAGGGGGCGATTGGCTACACCTTC.

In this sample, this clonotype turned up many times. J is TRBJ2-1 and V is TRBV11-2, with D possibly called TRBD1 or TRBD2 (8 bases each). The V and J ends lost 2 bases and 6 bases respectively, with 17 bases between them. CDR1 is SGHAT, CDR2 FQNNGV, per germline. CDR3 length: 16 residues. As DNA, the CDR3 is TGTGCCAGCAGCTTATGGACTAGCCAGGGGGCCAATGAGCAGTTCTTC. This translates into CASSLWTSQGANEQFF.